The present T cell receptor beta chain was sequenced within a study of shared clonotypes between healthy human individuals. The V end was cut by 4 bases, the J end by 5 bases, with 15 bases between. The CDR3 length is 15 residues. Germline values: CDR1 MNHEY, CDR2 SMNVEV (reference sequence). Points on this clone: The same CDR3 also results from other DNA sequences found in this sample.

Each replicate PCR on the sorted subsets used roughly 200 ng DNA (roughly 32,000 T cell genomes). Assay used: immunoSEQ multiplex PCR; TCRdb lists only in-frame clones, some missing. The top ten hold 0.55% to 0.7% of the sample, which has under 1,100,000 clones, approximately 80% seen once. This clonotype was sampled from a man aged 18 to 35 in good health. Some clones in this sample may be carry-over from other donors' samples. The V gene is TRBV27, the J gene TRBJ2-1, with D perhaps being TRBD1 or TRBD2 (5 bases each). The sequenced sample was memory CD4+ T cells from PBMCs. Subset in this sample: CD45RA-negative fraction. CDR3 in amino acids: CASSSAGTVNNEQFF. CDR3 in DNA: TGTGCCAGCAGTTCCGCCGGGACGGTCAACAATGAGCAGTTCTTC.